The 23 T cell receptor beta chains reported below all come from one sample, sequenced in a study of blood T cell repertoires in COVID-19. This table comes from immunoSEQ multiplex PCR, and its TCRdb copy is limited to in-frame clones, with some not included. The profile covers roughly 60,000 clones, with roughly 80% appearing a single time and about 25% taken by the ten largest. Sequenced input: peripheral blood. The receptor set was obtained from a human donor in a cohort sampled during active COVID-19.

The rearrangement links TRBV5-6 to TRBJ1-2; 8 bases are shared with TRBD1. V was pared by 6 bases and J by 4 bases, with 2 bases of the junction left unmatched. There are 12 residues in the CDR3. Germline CDR1 SGHDT, CDR2 YYEEEE. CDR3 loop: CASTGQGYGYTF. CDR3 coding DNA: TGTGCCAGCACCGGACAGGGCTATGGCTACACCTTC. Full variable domain (remainder filled in from reference TRBV5-6 and TRBJ1-2): DAGVTQSPTHLIKTRGQQVTLRCSPKSGHDTVSWYQQALGQGPQFIFQYYEEEERQRGNFPDRFSGHQFPNYSSELNVNALLLGDSALYLCASTGQGYGYTFGSGTRLTVV.

The genes are TRBV7-8 and TRBJ1-6; D may be TRBD1 (5 bases). The CDR3 is made up of 15 amino acids. Trimming shortened V by 1 base and J by 6 bases, and 10 bases separated the two germline ends. CDR1 is SGHVS and CDR2 is FQNEAQ in the germline V gene. The DNA for the CDR3 is TGTGCCAGCAGCTTAGGTGGGGCCGTTAATTCACCCCTCCACTTT. Translation: CASSLGGAVNSPLHF.

V gene TRBV6-2 or TRBV6-3 combines with J gene TRBJ1-1, with D perhaps matching TRBD1 (6 bases). Trimming cost V 2 bases and J 8 bases, with 21 bases left between them. Germline assignment: CDR1 MNHEY and CDR2 SVGEGT. There are 16 residues in the CDR3. CDR3 coding DNA: TGTGCCAGCAGTTACCCCCGAGGACAGCGGGGGTTCGAAGCTTTCTTT. As protein: CASSYPRGQRGFEAFF.

This clone was recorded a few times. Its ends do not fully match the called genes, so a read error is possible. The chain has TRBV2 and TRBJ1-6, with TRBD1 matching over 8 bases. The V gene's germline CDR1 is SNHLY and CDR2 FYNNEI. This CDR3 spans 14 amino acids. The DNA for the CDR3 is TGTGCCAGCAGAGAAGACAGGGGATCGTCACCCCTCCACTTT. Amino acid sequence: CASREDRGSSPLHF.

This clone was seen just once. This chain joins TRBV7-3 and TRBJ1-2; 9 bases fit TRBD1. This CDR3 is built from 14 residues. In germline, CDR1 is SGHTA, CDR2 FQGTGA. J gave up 4 bases and V 5 bases, and 5 bases lay outside the gene matches. The CDR3 protein is CASSTGTGLYGYTF. The CDR3 coding sequence is TGTGCCAGCAGCACAGGGACAGGGCTCTATGGCTACACCTTC. The entire variable domain, with the rest obtained from reference TRBV7-3 and TRBJ1-2, is as follows: GAGVSQTPSNKVTEKGKYVELRCDPISGHTALYWYRQSLGQGPEFLIYFQGTGAADDSGLPNDRFFAVRPEGSVSTLKIQRTERGDSAVYLCASSTGTGLYGYTFGSGTRLTVV.

The table lists this clone with a count of one. This chain's CDR3 is CASSQGWVTEAFF. The CDR3 DNA reads as TGTGCCAGCAGTCAGGGCTGGGTCACTGAAGCTTTCTTT. The V gene is TRBV28, the J gene TRBJ1-1; a possible D gene is TRBD1 (5 bases). The V end lost 5 bases, the J end lost 4 bases, and 11 bases lay between the germline ends. The CDR3 runs to 13 residues. Per the germline V gene, CDR1 is MDHEN and CDR2 is SYDVKM.

The rearrangement joins TRBV7-3 to TRBJ2-2, with D perhaps matching TRBD2 (5 bases). V was shortened by 4 bases and J by 4 bases, with 10 bases between the two germline ends. Germline-derived CDR1 and CDR2 are SGHTA and FQGTGA. CDR3 length: 14 amino acids. The CDR3 sequence is CASSSTRATGELFF. As DNA, the CDR3 is TGTGCCAGCAGCTCTACTAGAGCCACCGGGGAGCTGTTTTTT. The full variable domain, its missing parts supplied by reference TRBV7-3 and TRBJ2-2, is GAGVSQTPSNKVTEKGKYVELRCDPISGHTALYWYRQSLGQGPEFLIYFQGTGAADDSGLPNDRFFAVRPEGSVSTLKIQRTERGDSAVYLCASSSTRATGELFFGEGSRLTVL.

This chain connects TRBV5-5 to TRBJ2-2; 12 bases are shared with TRBD1. Per germline, CDR1 SGHKS and CDR2 YYEKEE (reference sequence). This CDR3 region has 15 residues. The V gene end was trimmed by 8 bases and the J gene end by 7 bases; junction bases not matched to a gene: 9. In DNA form, the CDR3 reads TGTGCCAGTCGCAGGGGACAGGGGGCGGACGGGGAGCTGTTTTTT. This translates into CASRRGQGADGELFF.

The chain carries TRBV28 and TRBJ1-4, with 9 bases identical to TRBD1. CDR1 is MDHEN, CDR2 SYDVKM, per germline. The V and J ends lost 2 bases and 10 bases, in that order; junction bases with no gene match: 8. This CDR3 is 15 amino acids long. The DNA for the CDR3 is TGTGCCAGCAGTTTACTCCGGGACAGGGATGGAAAACTGTTTTTT. Its translation: CASSLLRDRDGKLFF.

This clone came up a few times. This chain connects TRBV30 to TRBJ1-3; no firm D call. The CDR3 is made up of 12 amino acids. With 8 bases removed from V and 2 bases from J, the gap between germline ends came to 10 bases. CDR1 GTSNPN and CDR2 SVGIG come from the germline V gene (reference sequence). The CDR3 spells CAGYSAGNTIYF. The CDR3, as DNA: TGTGCCGGGTACAGTGCTGGAAACACCATATATTTT.

This clone was seen a single time. V usage is TRBV7-9 and J usage is TRBJ1-2; TRBD1 might be the D (6 bases). This CDR3 is built from 13 residues. Germline-derived CDR1 and CDR2 are SEHNR and FQNEAQ (reference sequence). V was clipped by 5 bases and J by 6 bases, with 13 bases between them. CDR3 bases: TGTGCCAGCAGCCCACAGGGTTTTGATGGCTACACCTTC. Translated: CASSPQGFDGYTF.

The count of this clone is one. The J gene is TRBJ1-1, the V gene TRBV30; no definite D call. V lost 0 bases and J 6 bases, leaving 8 bases between the germline ends. The CDR3 extends over 12 amino acids. The V gene's germline CDR1 is GTSNPN and CDR2 SVGIG (reference sequence). The CDR3 spells CAWSVGSPEAFF. CDR3 sequence (DNA): TGTGCCTGGAGTGTGGGGAGTCCTGAAGCTTTCTTT.

V gene TRBV10-1 combines with J gene TRBJ2-2; 10 bases agree with TRBD2. This CDR3 has 15 amino acids. Germline V gene lookup returns CDR1 WNHNN and CDR2 SYGVQD (reference sequence). Losses at the gene ends were 7 bases for V and 5 bases for J; bases not matched to a gene: 7. CDR3 sequence: CASTSGTSETGELFF. The CDR3 nucleotides are TGCGCCAGCACCTCCGGGACTAGCGAGACCGGGGAGCTGTTTTTT.

The chain is built from TRBV18 and TRBJ1-1; D is ambiguous. Trimming removed 2 bases at V and 4 bases at J, with 17 bases between. Germline assignment: CDR1 KGHSH and CDR2 LQKENI. This CDR3 region has 16 residues. CDR3 bases: TGTGCCAGCTCACCAGCTCGGAGAAGCGGTGTCACTGAAGCTTTCTTT. Residues: CASSPARRSGVTEAFF.

The chain carries TRBV4-2 and TRBJ2-3; 15 nucleotides align to TRBD2. V dropped 2 bases and J dropped 6; count of bases not matched to a gene: 15. The length of the CDR3 is 20 residues. Germline V gene sequence: CDR1 LGHNA, CDR2 YNFKEQ. The CDR3 reads CASSQSVTGTSGGLGDTQYF. For the CDR3, the DNA is TGTGCCAGCAGCCAAAGCGTAACCGGGACTAGCGGGGGGTTGGGGGATACGCAGTATTTT.

The chain recombines TRBV30 with TRBJ1-2; D perhaps matches TRBD1 (5 bases). This CDR3 is built from 14 residues. Trimming took 2 bases from V and 5 from J, leaving 15 bases between them. Germline V CDR1 and CDR2: GTSNPN, SVGIG (reference sequence). The CDR3 here is CAWSWSGLRYGYTF. DNA for the CDR3: TGTGCCTGGAGTTGGTCAGGGTTAAGGTATGGCTACACCTTC.

The chain combines TRBV6-1 with TRBJ1-5, with TRBD1 matching over 9 bases. This CDR3 has 18 amino acids. V shed 1 base and J 3 bases; nucleotides not matched to a gene: 10. CDR1 MNHNS and CDR2 SASEGT come from the germline V gene. CDR3 loop: CASSEGGMGQGFNQPQHF. In DNA form, the CDR3 reads TGTGCCAGCAGTGAAGGGGGCATGGGACAGGGCTTCAATCAGCCCCAGCATTTT.

The chain employs TRBV11-3 and TRBJ2-4; 10 bases match TRBD1. CDR1 is SGHNT, CDR2 YENEEA, per germline. V lost 1 base to trimming and J lost 5 bases; unmatched junction nucleotides: 5. This CDR3 contains 16 residues. The DNA of the CDR3 is TGTGCCAGCAGCTTAGGGACAGGGGGAAGGCAAAACATTCAGTACTTC. This sequence encodes CASSLGTGGRQNIQYF.

The chain recombines TRBV29-1 with TRBJ2-1; 7 positions match TRBD1. V lost 3 bases, J lost 9 bases, and 5 bases stayed unmatched. This CDR3 has 12 amino acids. Germline V lookup: CDR1 SQVTM, CDR2 ANQGSEA. The CDR3 region is CSVERGQGEQFF. The CDR3 DNA is TGCAGCGTTGAGAGGGGGCAGGGTGAGCAGTTCTTC.

This chain connects TRBV6-5 to TRBJ2-5; D is ambiguous. Trimming pared 3 bases from V and 2 bases from J, leaving 10 bases between. The V gene's germline CDR1 is MNHEY and CDR2 SVGAGI. CDR3 length: 14 amino acids. CDR3 in amino acids: CASSYNGVQETQYF. In DNA form, the CDR3 reads TGTGCCAGCAGTTATAATGGAGTGCAAGAGACCCAGTACTTC.

The count of this clone is one. V and J are TRBV4-1 and TRBJ2-1; a possible D gene is TRBD2 (5 bases). CDR3 size: 14 residues. In germline, CDR1 is MGHRA, CDR2 YSYEKL. V was shortened by 2 bases and J by 4 bases, with 9 bases between the two germline ends. The chain's CDR3 is CASSQLLGYNEQFF. CDR3 sequence (DNA): TGCGCCAGCAGCCAACTACTAGGGTACAATGAGCAGTTCTTC.

The V and J genes are TRBV30 and TRBJ2-2; perhaps TRBD2 as D (6 bases). Germline lookup yields CDR1 GTSNPN and CDR2 SVGIG (reference sequence). Trimming removed 0 bases from V and 5 bases from J, with 10 bases in between. The CDR3 contains 14 residues. CDR3 coding DNA: TGTGCCTGGAGTGTTGGCGGGGTAACCGGGGAGCTGTTTTTT. This sequence encodes CAWSVGGVTGELFF.

The chain employs TRBV11-2 and TRBJ1-5; D call uncertain. CDR3 length: 13 amino acids. Trimming took 2 bases from V and 3 from J, leaving 5 bases between them. Germline V CDR1 and CDR2: SGHAT, FQNNGV. CDR3 sequence (DNA): TGTGCCAGCAGCTTACGCTACAATCAGCCCCAGCATTTT. Protein product: CASSLRYNQPQHF.